This TCR beta chain was observed in a study of CD8+ T cells in alopecia areata. Stated treatment: oral pan-JAK inhibitor, 5-10 mg twice daily. The germline V gene encodes CDR1 SGDLS and CDR2 YYNGEE. V was trimmed by 2 bases and J by 2 bases, leaving 14 bases between them. The CDR3 totals 15 residues. RNA, once extracted, was reverse transcribed into cDNA for use as the sequencing template. Produced via immunoSEQ multiplex PCR; TCRdb's table is partial and in-frame only. This sample has 80,000 or so clones, with roughly 66% found just once. The gene calls are TRBV9 and TRBJ2-7; the D gene is possibly TRBD1 (7 bases). This TCR was recovered from a human donor with alopecia areata. The material sequenced was CD8+ T cells sorted from blood, taken at week 24, from a patient treated with tofacitinib. The CDR3 region has the DNA TGTGCCAGCAGCGTTACAGGGGAGGAAGCCTACGAGCAGTACTTC. Its protein is CASSVTGEEAYEQYF.